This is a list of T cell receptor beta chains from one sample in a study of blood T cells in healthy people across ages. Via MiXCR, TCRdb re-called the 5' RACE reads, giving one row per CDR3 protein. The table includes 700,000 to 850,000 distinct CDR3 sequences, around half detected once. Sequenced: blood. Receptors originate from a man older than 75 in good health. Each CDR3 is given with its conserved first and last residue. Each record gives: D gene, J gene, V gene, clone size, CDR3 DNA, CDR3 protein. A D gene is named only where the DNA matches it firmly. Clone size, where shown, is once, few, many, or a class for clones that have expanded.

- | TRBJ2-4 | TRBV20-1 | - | TGCAGTGCTAGAGATATCCGAGGTGACAAAAACATTCAGTACTTC | CSARDIRGDKNIQYF
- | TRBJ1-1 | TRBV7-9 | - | TGTGCCAGCAGCCAGGAAGGTTTCGGTGAAGCTTTCTTT | CASSQEGFGEAFF
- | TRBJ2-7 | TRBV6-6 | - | TGTGCCAGCAGTTACAACCCCGTGACCTCCTACGAGCAGTACTTC | CASSYNPVTSYEQYF
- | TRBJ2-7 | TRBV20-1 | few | TGCAGTGCTAGGGAGGGACCCCACGAGCAGTACTTC | CSAREGPHEQYF
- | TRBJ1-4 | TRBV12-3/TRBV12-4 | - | TGTGCCAGCAGAGATTGGGGGGTACGTGAAAAACTGTTTTTT | CASRDWGVREKLFF
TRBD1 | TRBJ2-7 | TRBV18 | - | TGTGCCAGCTCGACAGGGGAGACCTACGAGCAGTACTTC | CASSTGETYEQYF
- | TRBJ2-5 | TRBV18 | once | TGTGCCAGCTCACCAGTTTTAGTTGAGACCCAGTACTTC | CASSPVLVETQYF
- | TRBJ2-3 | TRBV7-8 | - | TGTGCCAGCAGCTTAGTGGGTCTAGCTAGCACAGATACGCAGTATTTT | CASSLVGLASTDTQYF
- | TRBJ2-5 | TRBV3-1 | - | TGTGCCAGCAGCCAGGACCCACCCCTACAAGAGACCCAGTACTTC | CASSQDPPLQETQYF
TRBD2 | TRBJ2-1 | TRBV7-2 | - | TGTGCCAGCAGCTTAGCAGCGGGAGGGACCAATGAGCAGTTCTTC | CASSLAAGGTNEQFF
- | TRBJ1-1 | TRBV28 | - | TGTGCCAGCAGTCTCTTAGGACAGTCTACTGAAGCTTTCTTT | CASSLLGQSTEAFF
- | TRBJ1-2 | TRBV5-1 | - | TGCGCCAGCAGGCCCGACATGGGTCGGGACGATGGCTACACCTTC | CASRPDMGRDDGYTF
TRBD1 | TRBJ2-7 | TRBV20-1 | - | TGCAGTGCTAGAGTAGGGGCGGGACAGGCCCACGAGCAGTACTTC | CSARVGAGQAHEQYF
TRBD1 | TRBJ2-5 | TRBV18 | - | TGTGCCAGCTCAGGGACAGGGTCGCGGGAGACCCAGTACTTC | CASSGTGSRETQYF
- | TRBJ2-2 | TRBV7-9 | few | TGTGCCAGCAGCTTAGTGGGGGACACCGGGGAGCTGTTTTTT | CASSLVGDTGELFF
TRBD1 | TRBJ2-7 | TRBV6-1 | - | TGTGCCAGCAGAGCCGGGACAGGGGGCTACGAGCAGTACTTC | CASRAGTGGYEQYF
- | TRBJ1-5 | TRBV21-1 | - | TGTGCCAGCAGCAAAGTGCCCCAGGGATTGGATCAGCCCCAGCATTTT | CASSKVPQGLDQPQHF
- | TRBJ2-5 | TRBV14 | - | TGTGCCAGCAGCCACCTCAGGGGGGAGCGGGAGACCCAGTACTTC | CASSHLRGERETQYF
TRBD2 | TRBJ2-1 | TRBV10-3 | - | TGTGCCATCAGAACGGGAGGGCTAGTGAATGAGCAGTTCTTC | CAIRTGGLVNEQFF
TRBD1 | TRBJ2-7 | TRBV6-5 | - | TGTGCCAGCAGTTACCTCGGACAGGGCTCCGACGAGCAGTACTTC | CASSYLGQGSDEQYF
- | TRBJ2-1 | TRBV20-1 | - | TGCAGTGGCGGGCGGGACACCTACAATGAGCAGTTCTTC | CSGGRDTYNEQFF
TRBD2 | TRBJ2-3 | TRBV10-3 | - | TGTGCCACCGGGGGGCTAGCGGGAGTTGGTAGCACAGATACGCAGTATTTT | CATGGLAGVGSTDTQYF
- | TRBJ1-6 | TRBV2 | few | TGTGCCAGCAGGGACGGGGGTAATTCACCCCTCCACTTT | CASRDGGNSPLHF
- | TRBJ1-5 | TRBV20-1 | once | TGCAGTGCTAGTCTGGGGGTGGTATATAGCAATCAGCCCCAGCATTTT | CSASLGVVYSNQPQHF
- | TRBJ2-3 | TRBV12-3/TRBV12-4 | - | TGTGCCAGCAGTTTATCGGAGACCAAGGTGCACAGATACGCGTATTTT | CASSLSETKVHRYAYF
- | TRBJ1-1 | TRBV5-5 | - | TGTGCCAGCAGCTTGGCCCGTCTGCAGGGGAGCACTGAAGCTTTCTTT | CASSLARLQGSTEAFF
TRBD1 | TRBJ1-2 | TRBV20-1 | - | TGCAGTGCTAGACAGACAGGGGAAGGCTACACCTTC | CSARQTGEGYTF
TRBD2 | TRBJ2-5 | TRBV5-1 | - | TGCGCCAGCAGCTTGGGGCTAGCGGGTCGTCAAGAGACCCAGTACTTC | CASSLGLAGRQETQYF
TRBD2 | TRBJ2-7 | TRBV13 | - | TGTGCCAGCAGCTTAAGGCCTAGCGGGACAGCCTACGAGCAGTACTTC | CASSLRPSGTAYEQYF
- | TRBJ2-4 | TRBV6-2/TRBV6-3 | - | TGTGCCAGCAGTTCCTTGGGCATTCAGTACTTC | CASSSLGIQYF
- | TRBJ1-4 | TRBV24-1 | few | TGTGCCACCAGTGATTCCCTCAGGGGAGGAAAACTGTTTTTT | CATSDSLRGGKLFF
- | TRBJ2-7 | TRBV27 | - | TGTGCCAGCACCCGGGGGCCCTACAATGAGCAGTACTTC | CASTRGPYNEQYF
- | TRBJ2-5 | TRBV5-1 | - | TGCGCCAGCAGCTTGGCCGTGCAGGAAAAGACCCAGTACTTC | CASSLAVQEKTQYF
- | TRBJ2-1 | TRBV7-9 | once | TGTGCCAGCAGCCGTGGGGCGGGATATGAGCAGTTCTTC | CASSRGAGYEQFF
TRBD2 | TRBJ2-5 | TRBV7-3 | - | TGTGCCAGCAGCTTAAAGACTAGCGGGAGTAATGAGCAGTACTTC | CASSLKTSGSNEQYF
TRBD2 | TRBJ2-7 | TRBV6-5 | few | TGTGCCAGCAGTACCCCCGGAGCGGGAGTCTCCTACGAGCAGTACTTC | CASSTPGAGVSYEQYF
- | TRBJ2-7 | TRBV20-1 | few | TGCAGTGCCCCCGGGCCAACCTACGAGCAGTACTTC | CSAPGPTYEQYF
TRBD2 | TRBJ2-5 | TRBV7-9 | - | TGTGCCAGCACCTCCCGGAGCGGGAGTTCGGAGACCCAGTACTTC | CASTSRSGSSETQYF
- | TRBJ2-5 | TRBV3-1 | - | TGTGCCAGCAGCCAAGTGCGCGACCACTACAATGAGCAGTACTTC | CASSQVRDHYNEQYF
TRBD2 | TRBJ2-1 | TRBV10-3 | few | TGTGCCGGGAGGGGTTTCGGGAATGAGCAGTTCTTC | CAGRGFGNEQFF
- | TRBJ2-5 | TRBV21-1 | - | TGTGCCAGCCCACCCGTTCAAGAGACCCAGTACTTC | CASPPVQETQYF
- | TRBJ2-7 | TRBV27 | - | TGTGCCAGCAGTCCCAATGGGAGAGCAGGCAATGAGCAGTACTTC | CASSPNGRAGNEQYF
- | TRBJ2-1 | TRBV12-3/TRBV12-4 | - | TGTGCCAGCAGGAAGGGTATCTACAATGAGCAGTTCTTC | CASRKGIYNEQFF
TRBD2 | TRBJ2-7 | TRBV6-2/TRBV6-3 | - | TGTGCCAGCAGTTATACTAGCGGCTACGAGCAGTACTTC | CASSYTSGYEQYF
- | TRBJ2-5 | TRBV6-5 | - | TGTGCCAGCAGTCGCCTAGGCGAGGGGGAAGAGACCCAGTACTTC | CASSRLGEGEETQYF
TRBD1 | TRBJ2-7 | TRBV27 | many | TGTGCCAGCAGTGATTTCCGACAGGGCCACGAGCAGTACTTC | CASSDFRQGHEQYF
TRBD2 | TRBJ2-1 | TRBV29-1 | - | TGCAGCGGTCGACTAGCGATGAATGAGCAGTTCTTC | CSGRLAMNEQFF
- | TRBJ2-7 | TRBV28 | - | TGTGCCAGCATCCGAGACTTAAGCTCCTACGAGCAGTACTTC | CASIRDLSSYEQYF
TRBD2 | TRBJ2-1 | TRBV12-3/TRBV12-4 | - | TGTGCCAGCAGTTTCCCTAGCGGGAGTGGTAATGAGCAGTTCTTC | CASSFPSGSGNEQFF
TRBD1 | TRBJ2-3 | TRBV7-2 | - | TGTGCCAGCAGCCCAGGGGGTACAACCGCGTATTTT | CASSPGGTTAYF
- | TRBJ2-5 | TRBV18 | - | TGTGCCAGCTCATCGGGACCCCTGCGACCAGAGACCCAGTACTTC | CASSSGPLRPETQYF